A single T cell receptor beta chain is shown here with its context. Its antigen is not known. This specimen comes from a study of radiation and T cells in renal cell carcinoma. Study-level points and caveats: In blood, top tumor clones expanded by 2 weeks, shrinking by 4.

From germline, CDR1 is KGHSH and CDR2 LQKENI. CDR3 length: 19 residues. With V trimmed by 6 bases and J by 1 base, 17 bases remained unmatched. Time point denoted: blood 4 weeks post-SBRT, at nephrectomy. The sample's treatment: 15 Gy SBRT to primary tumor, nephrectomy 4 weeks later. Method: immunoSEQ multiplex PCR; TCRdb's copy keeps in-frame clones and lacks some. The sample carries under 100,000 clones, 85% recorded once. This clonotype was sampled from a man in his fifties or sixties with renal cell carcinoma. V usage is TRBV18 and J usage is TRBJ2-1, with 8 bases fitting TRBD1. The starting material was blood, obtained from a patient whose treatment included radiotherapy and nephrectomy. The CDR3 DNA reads TGTGCCAGCTCCTCAAACGCGATGGGGACAGGCAGTTCCTACAATGAGCAGTTCTTC. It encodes CASSSNAMGTGSSYNEQFF.